This T cell receptor beta chain stems from a study of PD-1 blockade in classical Hodgkin lymphoma. Study findings and constraints: Reasons behind the repertoire differences stay unclear, perhaps disease activity or earlier therapy.

Concerning this clone: The antigen remains undetermined.

V dropped 5 bases and J dropped 3; count of bases not matched to a gene: 6. Germline values: CDR1 SQVTM, CDR2 ANQGSEA. The CDR3 covers 15 residues. Only in-frame clones appear in the TCRdb table, and some are missing; sequencing was by immunoSEQ multiplex PCR. The profile covers about 30,000 clones, with around four fifths appearing a single time and roughly a third taken by the ten largest. Every one of the patients relapsed after autologous stem cell transplantation (brentuximab vedotin exposure was variable). The chain uses TRBV29-1 and TRBJ2-3; 12 bases agree with TRBD1. The specimen comprised peripheral blood mononuclear cells (PBMCs), sampled before the second cycle of nivolumab. This receptor was identified in a human donor with classical Hodgkin lymphoma. The CDR3 DNA sequence: TGCAGCGTTCAGGGACAGGGGGCCCTGACAGATACGCAGTATTTT. Translated, it gives CSVQGQGALTDTQYF.